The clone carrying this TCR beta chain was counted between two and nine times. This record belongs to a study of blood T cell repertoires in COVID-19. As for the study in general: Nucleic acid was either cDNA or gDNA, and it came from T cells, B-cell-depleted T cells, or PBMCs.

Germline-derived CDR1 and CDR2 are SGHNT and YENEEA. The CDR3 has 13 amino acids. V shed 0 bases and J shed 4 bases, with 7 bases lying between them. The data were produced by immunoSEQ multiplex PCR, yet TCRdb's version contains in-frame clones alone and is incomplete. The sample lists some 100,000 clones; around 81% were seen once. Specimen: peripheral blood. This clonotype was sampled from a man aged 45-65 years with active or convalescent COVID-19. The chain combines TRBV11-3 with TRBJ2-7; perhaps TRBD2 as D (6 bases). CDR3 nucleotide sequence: TGTGCCAGCAGCTTAGAGGGGGGATACGAGCAGTACTTC. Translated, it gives CASSLEGGYEQYF.